This T cell receptor (beta chain) was recorded in a study of T cells in tuberculosis. Study-wide results and limits: GMM-specific TCRs were nearer to active tuberculosis alpha repertoires, suggesting expansion.

The V end was cut by 5 bases, the J end by 5 bases, with 18 bases between. The germline V gene encodes CDR1 MNHEY and CDR2 SMNVEV (reference sequence). This CDR3 comprises 16 residues. Assay used: immunoSEQ multiplex PCR; TCRdb lists only in-frame clones, some missing. The table has about 49,000 clones, about 95% seen once; the top ten hold about 1.3%. Time point of the sample: new active TB diagnosis, blood taken before or within 7 days of starting treatment. Of note for this clone: Its antigen is not known.

This chain joins TRBV27 and TRBJ2-2; the D gene is possibly TRBD2 (6 bases). The starting material was PBMCs, obtained at tuberculosis diagnosis. The sequence derives from an adult with tuberculosis. CDR3 bases: TGTGCCAGCAGTCCCCGCCAGACTAGAGGGACCGGGGAGCTGTTTTTT. This sequence encodes CASSPRQTRGTGELFF.